The 27 T cell receptor beta chains below were found in one sample sequenced in a study of blood T cells in healthy people across ages (dated by TCRdb to the mid-2010s). Library generation was performed with 5' RACE. Sequenced using an Illumina HiSeq 2500. A second roughly 6 to 11 cycle PCR used a sample-barcoded 5' primer and a J-beta primer mix. TCRdb reanalyzed the raw reads on its own, using fastp at Q25 for trimming and MiXCR for clone calling, and kept in-frame beta chains. Rows merge per CDR3 protein into single entries with the most common DNA and genes. The sample contains nearly 800,000 distinct CDR3 sequences, roughly 25% of them found a single time. Together, the top ten hold approximately 3.7% of the sample. These sequences were also reported in another study, on T cells of mothers and their children.

What was sequenced was blood. The origin of the receptors is a boy between 10 and 17 years old in good health.

The gene calls are TRBV20-1 and TRBJ1-6; 7 bases fit TRBD1. Trimming took 5 bases from V and 5 from J; bases not matched to a gene: 6. Per the germline V gene, CDR1 is DFQATT and CDR2 is SNEGSKA (reference sequence). The CDR3 covers 14 residues. The CDR3 is CSADDRDHNSPLHF. The CDR3 nucleotides are TGCAGTGCTGACGACAGGGATCATAATTCACCCCTCCACTTT.

The genes are TRBV6-5 and TRBJ1-4; D might be TRBD1 (5 bases). V lost 5 bases and J 0 bases, leaving 25 bases between the germline ends. This CDR3 comprises 20 residues. The germline CDR1 and CDR2 sequences are MNHEY and SVGAGI. CDR3 DNA: TGTGCCAGCAGTACCGATAACATACCCATCTCAGGGACAACTAATGAAAAACTGTTTTTT. It yields the protein CASSTDNIPISGTTNEKLFF.

This clonotype was detected only a few times. The rearrangement links TRBV10-3 to TRBJ1-4, with 9 positions matching TRBD1. The germline V gene encodes CDR1 ENHRY and CDR2 SYGVKD. The CDR3 loop spans 14 amino acids. V lost 2 bases, J lost 8 bases, and 3 bases stayed unmatched. The chain's CDR3 is CAISEADRGEKLFF. DNA for the CDR3: TGTGCCATCAGTGAGGCGGACAGGGGAGAAAAACTGTTTTTT.

The chain uses TRBV6-2 or TRBV6-3 and TRBJ1-2; D possibly corresponds to TRBD1 (6 bases). This CDR3 is 18 amino acids long. The germline V gene encodes CDR1 MNHEY and CDR2 SVGEGT. V dropped 0 bases and J dropped 11 bases, with 28 bases sitting between them. The CDR3: CASSYSSGVGGSSGLYTF. CDR3 nucleotides: TGTGCCAGCAGTTACTCCAGTGGGGTCGGGGGCTCGTCGGGACTGTACACCTTC.

This chain connects TRBV7-2 to TRBJ1-2, with 7 bases lining up with TRBD1. The V segment lost 4 bases and the J segment 8 bases; nucleotides outside the gene matches: 7. This CDR3 is built from 13 residues. Germline V lookup: CDR1 SGHTA, CDR2 FQGNSA. CDR3 in amino acids: CASSSTGVLGYTF. The CDR3 coding sequence is TGTGCCAGCAGCTCCACAGGGGTATTAGGCTACACCTTC.

The chain uses TRBV4-3 and TRBJ2-5; either TRBD1 or TRBD2 may fit D (5 bases each). Near its end, the DNA agrees better with TRBJ2-1, so the J call may be wrong. The CDR3 has 16 amino acids. Per germline, CDR1 LGHNA and CDR2 YSLEER. DNA of the CDR3: TGCGCCAGCAGCCAAGATTGGGACCAACGATACGATGAGCAGTTCTTC. It codes for CASSQDWDQRYDEQFF.

This clonotype showed up just a few times. This CDR3 fails to terminate in the conserved phenylalanine or tryptophan, so it likely reflects a read error. The rearrangement uses TRBV7-9 and TRBJ2-7; D not certain. The germline V gene encodes CDR1 SEHNR and CDR2 FQNEAQ (reference sequence). CDR3 length: 16 residues. Trimming removed 5 bases from V and 2 bases from J, with 19 bases in between. The chain's CDR3 is CASSPPAWVGPYEQYL. CDR3 in DNA: TGTGCCAGCAGCCCCCCCGCGTGGGTGGGTCCCTACGAGCAGTACCTC.

J is TRBJ2-1 and V is TRBV29-1; TRBD2 agrees at 10 bases. The germline CDR1 and CDR2 sequences are SQVTM and ANQGSEA. CDR3 length equals 14 residues. The J segment lost 8 bases and the V segment lost 3 bases, leaving 7 bases of the junction unmatched. The CDR3 region is CSVEPAGGPDEQFF. The CDR3 DNA follows: TGCAGCGTTGAGCCAGCGGGAGGGCCAGATGAGCAGTTCTTC.

There are many counts of this clonotype. This chain links TRBV5-1 with TRBJ1-2; D is possibly TRBD1 (5 bases). Trimming cost V 3 bases and J 5 bases, with 17 bases left between them. Germline CDR1 SGHRS, CDR2 YFSETQ. The CDR3 length is 15 residues. The CDR3 protein is CASSSAGTGGYGYTF. The CDR3 nucleotides read TGCGCCAGCAGCTCGGCCGGGACGGGGGGATATGGCTACACCTTC.

The chain employs TRBV25-1 and TRBJ2-3, with TRBD2 matching over 9 bases. CDR1 MGHDK and CDR2 SYGVNS come from the germline V gene. V trimming: 2 bases; J trimming: 5 bases; junction bases outside the gene matches: 8. This CDR3 region has 16 residues. CDR3 in DNA: TGTGCCAGCAGTGAAGGGCGAGGTAGCGGGAGAGATACGCAGTATTTT. Translation: CASSEGRGSGRDTQYF.

V usage is TRBV5-5 and J usage is TRBJ2-7; D perhaps matches TRBD2 (6 bases). The V gene lost 4 bases and the J gene lost 5 bases, with 16 bases spanning the gap. This CDR3 is 14 amino acids long. Germline V gene data show CDR1 as SGHKS and CDR2 as YYEKEE (reference sequence). The chain's CDR3 is CASSPEGTGDEQYF. The CDR3 nucleotides read TGTGCCAGCAGCCCCGAGGGGACGGGGGACGAGCAGTACTTC.

This clonotype was counted only a few times. This chain links TRBV5-1 with TRBJ2-5; weak D call: TRBD1 (5 bases). Germline loops: CDR1 SGHRS, CDR2 YFSETQ. CDR3 length equals 13 residues. With 2 bases removed from V and 5 bases from J, the gap between germline ends came to 10 bases. This CDR3 reads CASSLSGMETQYF. The CDR3, as DNA: TGCGCCAGCAGCTTATCAGGGATGGAGACCCAGTACTTC.

The chain has TRBV7-2 and TRBJ1-5; D gene ambiguous. The length of the CDR3 is 15 residues. CDR1 and CDR2 (germline): SGHTA, FQGNSA. V lost 1 base, J lost 0 bases, and 7 bases lay in between. The CDR3 nucleotides are TGTGCCAGCAGCTTAGTATTGGATAGCAATCAGCCCCAGCATTTT. Its protein product is CASSLVLDSNQPQHF.

The V call is TRBV7-2, the J call TRBJ2-4; possible D gene TRBD2, 6 bases. The CDR3 loop spans 17 amino acids. V was clipped by 2 bases and J by 4 bases, with 18 bases between them. Germline CDR1 reads SGHTA; CDR2 reads FQGNSA. Here the CDR3 reads CASSLSSGGEKKNIQYF. The CDR3 DNA sequence: TGTGCCAGCAGCTTATCGTCCGGGGGAGAGAAGAAAAACATTCAGTACTTC.

This clonotype was counted between two and nine times. This rearrangement joins TRBV28 to TRBJ1-4, with TRBD1 as a possible D gene (5 bases). In germline, CDR1 is MDHEN, CDR2 SYDVKM. CDR3 length: 16 residues. The V end was cut by 4 bases, the J end by 5 bases, with 17 bases between. The CDR3 nucleotides are TGTGCCAGCAGTTCCCCGCCCAGGGACTACAATGAAAAACTGTTTTTT. Encoded protein: CASSSPPRDYNEKLFF. The variable domain in full, with the rest retrieved from reference TRBV28 and TRBJ1-4, is DVKVTQSSRYLVKRTGEKVFLECVQDMDHENMFWYRQDPGLGLRLIYFSYDVKMKEKGDIPEGYSVSREKKERFSLILESASTNQTSMYLCASSSPPRDYNEKLFFGSGTQLSVL.

The chain combines TRBV12-3 or TRBV12-4 with TRBJ2-3; 8 positions match TRBD1. V shed 5 bases, J shed 3 bases, and the junction held 10 bases outside the gene matches. The CDR3 has 16 amino acids. CDR3 protein: CASSPSPGQETDTQYF. CDR3 coding DNA: TGTGCCAGCAGTCCTTCCCCGGGACAGGAGACAGATACGCAGTATTTT.

This sequence joins TRBV4-3 and TRBJ1-1; TRBD1 agrees at 8 bases. The CDR3 loop spans 13 amino acids. The germline V gene encodes CDR1 LGHNA and CDR2 YSLEER. Losses at the gene ends were 11 bases for V and 5 bases for J; bases not matched to a gene: 10. This chain's CDR3 is CARRIDRGTEAFF. The DNA of the CDR3 is TGCGCCCGACGAATAGACAGGGGAACTGAAGCTTTCTTT.

The chain employs TRBV12-3 or TRBV12-4 and TRBJ2-6; no definite D call. V lost 6 bases, J lost 0 bases, and 9 bases lay in between. The CDR3 has 15 amino acids. The CDR3: CASRPQDSGANVLTF. Written as DNA, the CDR3 is TGTGCCAGCAGGCCTCAGGACTCTGGGGCCAACGTCCTGACTTTC.

The chain uses TRBV29-1 and TRBJ1-5; D is perhaps TRBD1 (5 bases). Germline V lookup: CDR1 SQVTM, CDR2 ANQGSEA. V dropped 6 bases and J dropped 1 base, with 10 bases sitting between them. The CDR3 spans 13 residues. CDR3 DNA: TGCAGCGTCAGTAGGGACAGCAATCAGCCCCAGCATTTT. Protein: CSVSRDSNQPQHF.

DNA for the CDR3: TGTGCCAGCAGCTTAGACGGAACGCCGTGGGGGACCCAGTACTTC. Translating gives CASSLDGTPWGTQYF. This chain uses TRBV7-8 with TRBJ2-5; D call uncertain. The CDR3 runs to 15 residues. V lost 1 base, J lost 7 bases, and 16 bases lay in between. CDR1 is SGHVS, CDR2 FQNEAQ, per germline.

This clonotype was found a few times. V is TRBV5-5 and J is TRBJ1-1, with D possibly matching TRBD1 (5 bases). Between the trimmed V and J ends, which lost 4 bases and 0 bases, there was a span of 13 bases. The germline CDR1 and CDR2 sequences are SGHKS and YYEKEE (reference sequence). The CDR3 contains 15 residues. Here the CDR3 DNA reads TGTGCCAGCAGCCAGGCCGGGACGGTGAACACTGAAGCTTTCTTT. Its protein is CASSQAGTVNTEAFF.

The rearrangement joins TRBV7-2 to TRBJ2-1, with D tentatively TRBD1 (6 bases). This CDR3 is built from 18 residues. V lost 2 bases and J 4 bases, leaving 21 bases between the germline ends. CDR1 is SGHTA, CDR2 FQGNSA, per germline. The CDR3 region has the DNA TGTGCCAGCAGCTTAAGATCCCCTACAGGGACGGGGTACAATGAGCAGTTCTTC. Amino acids: CASSLRSPTGTGYNEQFF. Full variable domain (missing parts from reference TRBV7-2 and TRBJ2-1): GAGVSQSPSNKVTEKGKDVELRCDPISGHTALYWYRQSLGQGLEFLIYFQGNSAPDKSGLPSDRFSAERTGGSVSTLTIQRTQQEDSAVYLCASSLRSPTGTGYNEQFFGPGTRLTVL.

This chain connects TRBV10-3 to TRBJ2-1, with 7 bases matching TRBD2. J was trimmed by 3 bases and V by 7 bases; bases with no gene match: 15. Looked up from germline, CDR1 is ENHRY and CDR2 is SYGVKD. The CDR3 consists of 17 residues. CDR3 nucleotide sequence: TGTGCCATCATGGGGGGTCCTAGCGGTACCTTCTACAATGAGCAGTTCTTC. This sequence encodes CAIMGGPSGTFYNEQFF.

The rearrangement joins TRBV2 to TRBJ1-2; D perhaps matches TRBD1 (5 bases). CDR1 is SNHLY, CDR2 FYNNEI, per germline. V lost 8 bases and J 3 bases, leaving 22 bases between the germline ends. The CDR3 totals 16 residues. Written as DNA, the CDR3 is TGTGCCAGCCCGAGGAGGCCCGGGGGATCGGACTATGGCTACACCTTC. Amino acids: CASPRRPGGSDYGYTF.

This clonotype has only a few counts. The genes are TRBV9 and TRBJ2-1; a weak D match, TRBD1 (6 bases). With the DNA end fitting TRBJ2-5 better, the J assignment may be wrong. This CDR3 spans 14 amino acids. Germline V gene data show CDR1 as SGDLS and CDR2 as YYNGEE. CDR3 nucleotide sequence: TGTGCCAGCAGCGTGGGACACACGGGGGAGACCCAGTACTTC. It is translated as CASSVGHTGETQYF.

This clonotype appeared a few times. This rearrangement joins TRBV29-1 to TRBJ2-7, with unresolved D. V lost 2 bases to trimming and J lost 5 bases, with 16 bases between them. The germline V gene has CDR1 SQVTM and CDR2 ANQGSEA. The CDR3 consists of 14 residues. CDR3 in amino acids: CSVESPTTTNEQYF. For the CDR3, the DNA is TGCAGCGTTGAAAGCCCCACGACCACCAACGAGCAGTACTTC.

The CDR3 nucleotides are TGCAGTGCTAGGAACTCTGGGAGCCGGCGAGGGGCAGATACGCAGTATTTT. This sequence encodes CSARNSGSRRGADTQYF. The rearrangement joins TRBV20-1 to TRBJ2-3; TRBD1 or TRBD2 may be the D gene (5 bases each). The germline V gene has CDR1 DFQATT and CDR2 SNEGSKA (reference sequence). The V gene lost 3 bases and the J gene lost 4 bases, with 23 bases spanning the gap. The length of the CDR3 is 17 residues.